The sequence of this TCR beta chain was determined in a study of T cells in Graves' hyperthyroidism and ophthalmopathy. Study in general: Peripheral blood was collected at initial diagnosis, before any treatment. Study outcomes and limitations: Most clonotypes expanded in the thyroid (above 0.001) were also present in blood.

A patient was excluded if there was uncontrolled infection, other autoimmune disease, pregnancy or lactation. Diagnosing involved the use of clinical symptoms, serum thyroxine and TRAb, thyroid ultrasound and orbital computed tomography. This CDR3 has 14 amino acids. V dropped 4 bases and J dropped 3 bases, with 13 bases sitting between them. CDR1 SEHNR and CDR2 FQNEAQ come from the germline V gene (reference sequence). TCR beta CDR3 regions were amplified from RNA transcripts. The HTBI set primed first-round TCR CDR3 RT-PCR. Via MiXCR, TCRdb re-called the multiplex PCR reads, giving one row per CDR3 protein. The table records under 450,000 distinct CDR3 sequences, 15% to 19% of them present only once. Comment on this clonotype: Antigen specificity is unknown.

Sequencing was done on a sample of blood. The receptor comes from a woman aged 18-29 years with Graves' hyperthyroidism. This rearrangement joins TRBV7-9 to TRBJ2-7, with D unresolved. CDR3 sequence (DNA): TGTGCCAGCAGCTCACCCGGATGGGGCTACGAGCAGTACTTC. Encoded protein: CASSSPGWGYEQYF.